Following are 28 T cell receptor beta chains from one sample sequenced in a study of T cells after yellow fever vaccination. TCRdb redid the calling of the 5' RACE reads with MiXCR, one entry per CDR3 protein. In the table there are about 240,000 distinct CDR3 sequences, 6.9% of which are singletons. The specimen was CD4+ T cells sorted from PBMCs, collected 15 days after the yellow fever booster vaccination. These receptors originate from a man younger than 40 who received the YFV17D yellow fever vaccine.

At least ten counts were recorded for this clonotype. The chain has TRBV5-8 and TRBJ2-5; D tentatively fits TRBD1 or TRBD2 (5 bases each). Per germline, CDR1 SGHTS and CDR2 YDEGEE. V was shortened by 0 bases and J by 4 bases, with 13 bases between the two germline ends. The CDR3 loop spans 15 amino acids. This chain's CDR3 is CASSLVLGRTETQYF. The CDR3 DNA follows: TGTGCCAGCAGCTTGGTATTGGGACGGACAGAGACCCAGTACTTC.

This clonotype occurred many times. This chain connects TRBV20-1 to TRBJ2-7, with D possibly TRBD1 on 6 matching bases. The CDR3 length is 14 residues. Germline V CDR1 and CDR2: DFQATT, SNEGSKA (reference sequence). V was cut by 5 bases and J by 2 bases, with 16 bases left in between. CDR3 DNA sequence: TGCAGTGCTTCATCCCCAGGGGCCACCTACGAGCAGTACTTC. Its translation is CSASSPGATYEQYF.

This chain uses TRBV20-1 with TRBJ1-1; 12 nucleotides agree with TRBD1. This CDR3 comprises 15 residues. V shed 5 bases and J 4 bases; nucleotides not matched to a gene: 8. Germline V lookup: CDR1 DFQATT, CDR2 SNEGSKA (reference sequence). The CDR3 loop reads CSAPGQGAPGTEAFF. CDR3 coding DNA: TGCAGTGCTCCGGGACAGGGGGCCCCCGGCACTGAAGCTTTCTTT.

The V gene is TRBV7-2, the J gene TRBJ2-3; 7 bases match TRBD1. CDR3 length equals 15 residues. Germline V gene lookup returns CDR1 SGHTA and CDR2 FQGNSA. V lost 3 bases, J lost 0 bases, and 3 bases stayed unmatched. CDR3 in DNA: TGTGCCAGCAGCTTTTTGGGACAGAGCACAGATACGCAGTATTTT. Encoded protein: CASSFLGQSTDTQYF.

This clonotype was picked up a small number of times. The V gene is TRBV7-2, the J gene TRBJ1-4; tentatively, D is TRBD1 (6 bases). This CDR3 contains 14 residues. Germline CDR1 and CDR2: SGHTA and FQGNSA. Trimming stripped 5 bases from V and 8 bases from J, with 15 bases between. In DNA form, the CDR3 reads TGTGCCAGCAGCCAAGGAAAGGGGGGAGAAAAACTGTTTTTT. Translation: CASSQGKGGEKLFF.

This clonotype occurred a few times. The rearrangement joins TRBV5-1 to TRBJ1-1, with 9 positions matching TRBD1. The length of the CDR3 is 15 residues. V was clipped by 3 bases and J by 6 bases; unmatched bases: 9. Germline loops: CDR1 SGHRS, CDR2 YFSETQ. In nucleotides, the CDR3 is TGCGCCAGCAGCTGCCGGGACAGGGAACGATCTGAAGCTTTCTTT. Its translation is CASSCRDRERSEAFF.

V and J are TRBV15 and TRBJ2-7, with a weak D call TRBD2 (5 bases). V lost 4 bases, J lost 2 bases, and 9 bases lay in between. The CDR3 has 13 residues. Germline values: CDR1 LNHNV, CDR2 YYDKDF (reference sequence). Written as DNA, the CDR3 is TGTGCCACCAGCAAGGACTTAACCTACGAGCAGTACTTC. Translation gives CATSKDLTYEQYF.

This clonotype turned up a few times. The chain links TRBV3-1 to TRBJ2-1, with TRBD2 as a possible D gene (5 bases). There are 13 residues in the CDR3. V gave up 1 base and J gave up 10 bases, with 11 bases separating them. In germline, CDR1 is LGHDT, CDR2 YNNKEL (reference sequence). DNA of the CDR3: TGTGCCAGCAGCCAAGTATCTTCGGGAGAGCAGTTCTTC. Translation gives CASSQVSSGEQFF.

This clonotype showed up many times. The rearrangement joins TRBV7-2 to TRBJ2-7; 7 nucleotides agree with TRBD2. V trimming: 3 bases; J trimming: 0 bases; junction bases outside the gene matches: 5. The CDR3 covers 15 residues. The germline V gene encodes CDR1 SGHTA and CDR2 FQGNSA. The chain's CDR3 is CASSFDGRSSYEQYF. CDR3 DNA sequence: TGTGCCAGCAGCTTTGACGGGAGGAGCTCCTACGAGCAGTACTTC. The full variable domain, completed using reference TRBV7-2 and TRBJ2-7, is GAGVSQSPSNKVTEKGKDVELRCDPISGHTALYWYRQSLGQGLEFLIYFQGNSAPDKSGLPSDRFSAERTGGSVSTLTIQRTQQEDSAVYLCASSFDGRSSYEQYFGPGTRLTVT.

In this sample, this clonotype turned up a few times. The genes are TRBV7-2 and TRBJ1-1; D possibly corresponds to TRBD1 (6 bases). There are 15 residues in the CDR3. Germline V gene data show CDR1 as SGHTA and CDR2 as FQGNSA. V was trimmed by 5 bases and J by 4 bases, leaving 17 bases between them. CDR3 nucleotide sequence: TGTGCCAGCAGCACCCCGGGGGGCTTGGGCACTGAAGCTTTCTTT. The encoded protein is CASSTPGGLGTEAFF.

This clonotype showed up many times. The chain carries TRBV24-1 and TRBJ2-1, with TRBD2 matching 7 bases. CDR1 is KGHDR, CDR2 SFDVKD, per germline. V lost 5 bases, J lost 10 bases, and 10 bases stayed unmatched. The length of the CDR3 is 14 residues. The CDR3 is CATSAIGRPWEQFF. The CDR3 region has the DNA TGTGCCACCAGTGCAATCGGGAGGCCCTGGGAGCAGTTCTTC.

The rearrangement uses TRBV28 and TRBJ2-7; possibly TRBD2 for D (5 bases). Germline-derived CDR1 and CDR2 are MDHEN and SYDVKM. CDR3 size: 11 residues. Deletions cut 10 bases from V and 5 bases from J, with 12 bases between. This CDR3 reads CATGDAHEQYF. The CDR3 DNA reads TGTGCCACCGGGGATGCCCACGAGCAGTACTTC.

V is TRBV29-1 and J is TRBJ1-3; weak D call: TRBD1 (5 bases). The CDR3 is made up of 15 amino acids. Germline assignment: CDR1 SQVTM and CDR2 ANQGSEA. The ends were cut back, 6 bases at V and 0 bases at J, with 15 bases in the middle. The CDR3 sequence is CSVGGGAGSGNTIYF. CDR3 in DNA: TGCAGCGTGGGCGGTGGGGCCGGCTCTGGAAACACCATATATTTT.

In regard to this clonotype: One end of the junction varies from germline; a read error may be responsible. The chain uses TRBV19 and TRBJ1-1; 10 bases are shared with TRBD1. The germline V gene encodes CDR1 LNHDA and CDR2 SQIVND (reference sequence). CDR3 length: 13 amino acids. The CDR3 coding sequence is TGTGCCAGTACCGGGACAGGGGCCACTGAAGCTTTATTT. It translates to CASTGTGATEALF.

This clonotype was seen ten or more times. The J gene is TRBJ2-1, the V gene TRBV5-1, with D hard to call. V was pared by 6 bases and J by 0 bases, with 10 bases between. Germline assignment: CDR1 SGHRS and CDR2 YFSETQ. There are 14 residues in the CDR3. In nucleotides, the CDR3 is TGCGCCAGCACAGACCCAAGCTCCTACAATGAGCAGTTCTTC. Amino acid sequence: CASTDPSSYNEQFF.

The sample holds a few counts of this clonotype. This chain uses TRBV20-1 with TRBJ1-5; 8 bases are a match to TRBD1. V dropped 0 bases and J dropped 5; count of bases not matched to a gene: 9. Per the germline V gene, CDR1 is DFQATT and CDR2 is SNEGSKA (reference sequence). This CDR3 has 16 amino acids. The CDR3 nucleotides are TGCAGTGCTAGAGATGAGGTCAGGGGGCTGGATCAGCCCCAGCATTTT. Translated, it gives CSARDEVRGLDQPQHF.

In this sample, this clonotype turned up a few times. The genes are TRBV29-1 and TRBJ2-3; D is unclear. The germline V and J ends were trimmed by 5 bases and 0 bases, with 9 bases remaining between them. Germline V gives CDR1 SQVTM, CDR2 ANQGSEA. This CDR3 region has 13 residues. The CDR3 loop is CSVTPDSTDTQYF. In DNA form, the CDR3 reads TGCAGCGTTACACCGGACAGCACAGATACGCAGTATTTT.

In this sample, this clonotype turned up many times. The chain combines TRBV7-2 with TRBJ2-3; tentatively, D is TRBD1 or TRBD2 (6 bases each). The CDR3 loop spans 15 amino acids. Germline V lookup: CDR1 SGHTA, CDR2 FQGNSA. V was trimmed by 5 bases and J by 1 base, leaving 13 bases between them. CDR3 in amino acids: CASSRGGSRTDTQYF. CDR3 nucleotides: TGTGCCAGCAGCCGAGGGGGGTCGCGCACAGATACGCAGTATTTT.

This clonotype was found a few times. The genes are TRBV12-3 or TRBV12-4 and TRBJ2-4; D uncertain. The V and J ends lost 6 bases and 1 base respectively, with 7 bases between them. The CDR3 runs to 13 residues. As DNA, the CDR3 is TGTGCCAGCAGGGTGGGGGCCAAAAACATTCAGTACTTC. As protein: CASRVGAKNIQYF.

The rearrangement uses TRBV7-2 and TRBJ2-3, with TRBD2 matching over 9 bases. CDR3 length: 15 amino acids. Germline V CDR1 and CDR2: SGHTA, FQGNSA. The trim removed 4 bases at V and 12 bases at J, leaving 14 bases unmatched. CDR3 nucleotide sequence: TGTGCCAGCAGCTCCGGGACTAGCCCAACTTCGTCCCAGTATTTT. Translated, it gives CASSSGTSPTSSQYF.

This clonotype was counted ten times or more. Here the CDR3 reads CASSSRAGAYEQYF. The CDR3 DNA sequence: TGTGCCAGCAGTTCAAGAGCGGGAGCCTACGAGCAGTACTTC. The rearrangement links TRBV27 to TRBJ2-7; TRBD2 matches 8 bases. The germline gives CDR1 MNHEY, CDR2 SMNVEV (reference sequence). V lost 4 bases, J lost 2 bases, and 4 bases stayed unmatched. The CDR3 consists of 14 residues.

This chain joins TRBV4-1 and TRBJ2-1, with TRBD1 matching over 8 bases. The germline CDR1 and CDR2 sequences are MGHRA and YSYEKL. The V and J ends lost 1 base and 8 bases, in that order; junction bases with no gene match: 4. The CDR3 contains 14 residues. Here the CDR3 reads CASSQADRVDEQFF. The CDR3 DNA follows: TGCGCCAGCAGCCAAGCGGACAGGGTAGATGAGCAGTTCTTC.

This clonotype was counted between two and nine times. The chain links TRBV2 to TRBJ1-6; D is uncertain. Germline values: CDR1 SNHLY, CDR2 FYNNEI. V was trimmed by 7 bases and J by 7 bases, leaving 14 bases between them. The CDR3 runs 14 residues. DNA for the CDR3: TGTGCCAGCATGGTTCTGGCCAGAAATTCACCCCTCCACTTT. Translating it yields CASMVLARNSPLHF. The entire variable domain, with the rest obtained from reference TRBV2 and TRBJ1-6, is as follows: EPEVTQTPSHQVTQMGQEVILRCVPISNHLYFYWYRQILGQKVEFLVSFYNNEISEKSEIFDDQFSVERPDGSNFTLKIRSTKLEDSAMYFCASMVLARNSPLHFGNGTRLTVT.

The chain is built from TRBV24-1 and TRBJ2-3; the D is unclear. The CDR3 totals 13 residues. V was shortened by 9 bases and J by 5 bases, with 14 bases between the two germline ends. The germline CDR1 and CDR2 sequences are KGHDR and SFDVKD. Here the CDR3 reads CATQTRPGDTQYF. In DNA, the CDR3 is TGTGCCACCCAAACAAGGCCGGGAGATACGCAGTATTTT.

This chain uses TRBV7-2 with TRBJ1-5; no clear D. Germline CDR1 SGHTA, CDR2 FQGNSA. V lost 5 bases and J lost 0, with 11 bases in between. The CDR3 covers 15 residues. CDR3 in DNA: TGTGCCAGCAGCCCTACAGCATTTAGCAATCAGCCCCAGCATTTT. Protein sequence: CASSPTAFSNQPQHF. Combining the CDR3 with reference TRBV7-2 and TRBJ1-5 gives the whole variable domain GAGVSQSPSNKVTEKGKDVELRCDPISGHTALYWYRQSLGQGLEFLIYFQGNSAPDKSGLPSDRFSAERTGGSVSTLTIQRTQQEDSAVYLCASSPTAFSNQPQHFGDGTRLSIL.

Many counts were recorded for this clonotype. The chain employs TRBV10-3 and TRBJ2-3, with TRBD2 matching over 8 bases. This CDR3 comprises 13 residues. The junction had 3 bases not matched to a gene; V was cut back by 10 bases and J by 0 bases. Germline loops: CDR1 ENHRY, CDR2 SYGVKD. CDR3 sequence reads: CATQRESTDTQYF. CDR3 nucleotides: TGTGCCACCCAGCGGGAGAGCACAGATACGCAGTATTTT.

This clonotype showed up many times. V is TRBV3-1 and J is TRBJ2-1, with D perhaps matching TRBD2 (5 bases). CDR1 is LGHDT, CDR2 YNNKEL, per germline (reference sequence). The CDR3 covers 16 residues. The germline V and J ends were trimmed by 4 bases and 6 bases, with 19 bases remaining between them. Here the CDR3 DNA reads TGTGCCAGCAGCCCTAACAAAGTGAGGGCCAGCAATGAGCAGTTCTTC. As protein: CASSPNKVRASNEQFF.

This clonotype was picked up many times. The V gene is TRBV10-2, the J gene TRBJ2-7; D gene unclear. The CDR3 runs 12 residues. V lost 8 bases to trimming and J lost 6 bases, with 14 bases between them. Germline V lookup: CDR1 WSHSY, CDR2 SAAADI. The CDR3 DNA sequence: TGCGCCAGCGGAATTCACGTTGGCGAGCAGTACTTC. It is translated as CASGIHVGEQYF.